This TCR beta chain derives from a study of blood T cell repertoires in COVID-19. J gave up 7 bases and V 4 bases, and 2 bases lay outside the gene matches. The CDR3 loop spans 13 amino acids. The V gene's germline CDR1 is MGHRA and CDR2 YSYEKL. Original processing methods: Amplifying reference gene primers gave estimates of nucleated cell counts. TCRdb's table, derived via immunoSEQ multiplex PCR, lists solely in-frame clones and lacks some. V, J and clone size are taken as reported in that table, and D and trimming were inferred from the DNA itself. The sample records about 23,000 clones, around 90% being singletons.

The origin of this receptor is an elderly woman with active COVID-19. V gene TRBV4-1 combines with J gene TRBJ1-4, with 8 bases that match TRBD1. Material for sequencing was peripheral blood. The DNA of the CDR3 is TGCGCCAGCAGCCTACAGGGGGTTGAAAAACTGTTTTTT. Its protein is CASSLQGVEKLFF.